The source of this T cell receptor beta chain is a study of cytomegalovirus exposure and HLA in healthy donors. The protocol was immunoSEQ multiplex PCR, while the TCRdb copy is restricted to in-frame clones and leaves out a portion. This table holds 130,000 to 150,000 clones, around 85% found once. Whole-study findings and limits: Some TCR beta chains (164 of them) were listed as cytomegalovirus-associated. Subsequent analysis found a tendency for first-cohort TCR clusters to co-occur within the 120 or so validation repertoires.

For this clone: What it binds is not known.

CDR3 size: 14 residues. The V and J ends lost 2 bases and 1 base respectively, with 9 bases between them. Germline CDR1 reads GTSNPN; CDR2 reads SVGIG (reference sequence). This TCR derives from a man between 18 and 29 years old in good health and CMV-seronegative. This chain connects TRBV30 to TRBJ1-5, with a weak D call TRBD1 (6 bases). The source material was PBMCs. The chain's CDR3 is CAWSLQGSNQPQHF. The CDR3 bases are TGTGCCTGGAGTTTGCAGGGGAGCAATCAGCCCCAGCATTTT.